A selection of T cell receptor beta chains follows, all from one sample in a study of blood T cells in healthy people across ages. TCRdb analysed the 5' RACE reads with MiXCR anew, one entry per CDR3 protein. The sample holds about a million distinct CDR3 sequences; roughly 51% are singletons and the top ten take roughly 23%. Sequenced input: blood. Receptor source: a woman between 55 and 75 years old in good health. CDR3s include the opening cysteine and the closing phenylalanine or tryptophan. The D gene is left open where the match is weak. Clone size is stated in some rows and not others, as once, few, many or a class when expanded.

DNA	CDR3	D	V	size	J
TGTGCCAGCAGCCAAGATCCCTCCTCGGCCCAAGAGACCCAGTACTTC	CASSQDPSSAQETQYF	-	TRBV4-2	-	TRBJ2-5
TGTGCCAGCAGTTCGACAGGGAGAGCTAACTATGGCTACACCTTC	CASSSTGRANYGYTF	TRBD1	TRBV12-3/TRBV12-4	-	TRBJ1-2
TGTGCCAGCAGCCAAGTCGACAGGGTAGGCAATGAGCAGTTCTTC	CASSQVDRVGNEQFF	TRBD1	TRBV4-2	-	TRBJ2-1
TGTGCCAGCAGTTACTCGGGGCCAGGGGGCGTCTCTGGGGCCAACGTCCTGACTTTC	CASSYSGPGGVSGANVLTF	TRBD1	TRBV6-5	-	TRBJ2-6
TGCGCCAGCAGCGAAGGACAGGGGGCGGACGAGCAGTACTTC	CASSEGQGADEQYF	TRBD1	TRBV5-1	few	TRBJ2-7
TGCGCCAGCGCGGAGGGGGAACGATACGAGCAGTACTTC	CASAEGERYEQYF	-	TRBV4-1	many	TRBJ2-7
TGCAGTGCTAGAGATCCTATAAGGCGGGAGGGCAACGAGCAGTACTTC	CSARDPIRREGNEQYF	TRBD2	TRBV20-1	many	TRBJ2-7
TGTGCCAGCAGCTTACTATGGACTAGCGAGATCTCCACAGATACGCAGTATTTT	CASSLLWTSEISTDTQYF	TRBD2	TRBV7-2	-	TRBJ2-3
TGTGCCAGCAGTAGAGGCAGCCCCTTTCAAGAGACCCAGTACTTC	CASSRGSPFQETQYF	-	TRBV6-2/TRBV6-3	-	TRBJ2-5
TGCAGCGTTGTCGTCCGTGGACTAGCGGGAAGATCGGCCAAAAACATTCAGTACTTC	CSVVVRGLAGRSAKNIQYF	TRBD2	TRBV29-1	-	TRBJ2-4
TGCGCCAGCAGCCAAACCTGGGGGAGGGGGCCTCAGCCCCAGCATTTT	CASSQTWGRGPQPQHF	TRBD1	TRBV4-1	-	TRBJ1-5
TGTGCCAGCAGCTCCCACAGCTTTACTAACTATGGCTACACCTTC	CASSSHSFTNYGYTF	-	TRBV7-2	-	TRBJ1-2
TGCGCCAGCAGATCGACAGGGCCGGACTCTGGGGCCAACGTCCTGACTTTC	CASRSTGPDSGANVLTF	TRBD1	TRBV5-1	few	TRBJ2-6
TGTGCCACCAGCAGGTCCTCGGGCTCAGAGACCCAGTACTTC	CATSRSSGSETQYF	-	TRBV15	-	TRBJ2-5
TGTGCCAGCAGTTTAACACGACAGGGCAGGGAGCAGTACTTC	CASSLTRQGREQYF	TRBD1	TRBV27	-	TRBJ2-5
TGTGCCAGCAGTTTAGGAGGGCCAGACGGAGCTTTCTTT	CASSLGGPDGAFF	-	TRBV12-3/TRBV12-4	few	TRBJ1-1
TGCAGTGCCACTAGCCGGGGGATGCAAGAGACCCAGTACTTC	CSATSRGMQETQYF	-	TRBV20-1	-	TRBJ2-5
TGTGCTAGTGCTCGGACTAGCGGGTACCAAGAGACCCAGTACTTC	CASARTSGYQETQYF	TRBD2	TRBV12-5	few	TRBJ2-5
TGTGCCAGCAAAGAGCTCACAGCGGGAGCGGTCTACGAGCAGTACTTC	CASKELTAGAVYEQYF	TRBD2	TRBV27	-	TRBJ2-7
TGCGCCAGCAGCCAAGCCGGCCAAGTCTTCCCCGTCTACAATGAGCAGTTCTTC	CASSQAGQVFPVYNEQFF	-	TRBV4-3	few	TRBJ2-1
TGTGCCAGCAGTGACGATTTTGGTGAAGCTTTCTTT	CASSDDFGEAFF	-	TRBV6-1	few	TRBJ1-1
TGTGCCAGCAGCGACGGAGGACAGGGGTTCGCCGGGGAGCTGTTTTTT	CASSDGGQGFAGELFF	TRBD1	TRBV2	-	TRBJ2-2
TGCGCCAGCAGATTCCGGTTTGCAGGAGCCTTACCCCTCAGCGGGAAAGGCATCAACGAGCAGTACTTC	CASRFRFAGALPLSGKGINEQYF	TRBD2	TRBV10-1	once	TRBJ2-7
TGTGCCAGCAGCGCGTTAGGACAGGGGGCACGGGAGACCCAGTACTTC	CASSALGQGARETQYF	TRBD1	TRBV7-2	-	TRBJ2-5
TGCGCCAGCAGCCCAGGGACTAGCGGGATTCCCTACGAGCAGTACTTC	CASSPGTSGIPYEQYF	TRBD2	TRBV4-3	few	TRBJ2-7
TGTGCCAGCACCCGACAGGGCTTCCCAACTAATGAAAAACTGTTTTTT	CASTRQGFPTNEKLFF	TRBD1	TRBV6-1	-	TRBJ1-4
TGTGCCAGCAGTTTATGGGCTTTGGGGGACCAAAAGAAAGCTGAGACCCAGTACTTC	CASSLWALGDQKKAETQYF	-	TRBV28	-	TRBJ2-5
TGTGCCAGCAGCTCCAACTCCGCGCGGACCCAGTACTTC	CASSSNSARTQYF	-	TRBV7-2	-	TRBJ2-5
TGTGCCAGCAGTCTTTTAAATCAGCCCCAGCATTTT	CASSLLNQPQHF	-	TRBV28	-	TRBJ1-5
TGCGCCAGCAGGGGGCTGACAGATGAGCAGTTCTTC	CASRGLTDEQFF	-	TRBV4-1	-	TRBJ2-1
TGTGCCAGCAGTGAAGCTGGCCGGTGGGCTTTCTTT	CASSEAGRWAFF	-	TRBV6-1	few	TRBJ1-1
TGTGCCAGCACCTCGGGAGGGCCAAGCGAGCAGTACTTC	CASTSGGPSEQYF	TRBD2	TRBV28	-	TRBJ2-7
TGTGCCAGCAGCTTAGAGGGACAGAGCTCCTACGAGCAGTACTTC	CASSLEGQSSYEQYF	TRBD1	TRBV7-2	-	TRBJ2-7
TGCAGTGCTACAAGACTAGCGCGACAAGAGACCCAGTACTTC	CSATRLARQETQYF	TRBD2	TRBV20-1	few	TRBJ2-5
TGCAGCGCATTAGCGTCCCAAGAGACCCAGTACTTC	CSALASQETQYF	-	TRBV29-1	few	TRBJ2-5
TGCAGTGCTGGGGACTCAAGGGGCTCCTACGAGCAGTACTTC	CSAGDSRGSYEQYF	-	TRBV20-1	-	TRBJ2-7
TGCGCCAGCAGCGGGTTGGTAAGCTCTGGGGCCAACGTCCTGACTTTC	CASSGLVSSGANVLTF	-	TRBV5-1	-	TRBJ2-6
TGTGCCAGCAGTTCGGGACAGGGAAGCCCAGATACGCAGTATTTT	CASSSGQGSPDTQYF	TRBD1	TRBV7-3	-	TRBJ2-3
TGTGCCAGCTCACCGGACAGGGTCCAAAACATTCAGTACTTC	CASSPDRVQNIQYF	TRBD1	TRBV18	-	TRBJ2-4
TGCGCCAGCAGCCACTTAGCGGGAGGGCCGATATACGAGCAGTACTTC	CASSHLAGGPIYEQYF	TRBD2	TRBV4-1	-	TRBJ2-7
TGTGCCAGCAGCCAAGGATCTCAGCTTAATGAGCAGTTCTTC	CASSQGSQLNEQFF	-	TRBV14	-	TRBJ2-1
TGTGCCATCAGATCCGGGACAGCGGGCGGGGACGAGCAGTACTTC	CAIRSGTAGGDEQYF	-	TRBV10-3	few	TRBJ2-7
TGTGCCAGCAGCGAAGGAGGGACTGGGGCCAACGTCCTGACTTTC	CASSEGGTGANVLTF	-	TRBV28	-	TRBJ2-6
TGCGCCAGCAGCTTGGTGGGACTAGCGGGAGTAAGTATCACCTACGAGCAGTACTTC	CASSLVGLAGVSITYEQYF	TRBD2	TRBV5-1	-	TRBJ2-7
TGTGCCAGCAGCTTACCGGCCATCGAGCAGTACTTC	CASSLPAIEQYF	-	TRBV7-2	-	TRBJ2-7
TGTGCCAGCAAATTAACTAGCTACCAAGAGACCCAGTACTTC	CASKLTSYQETQYF	-	TRBV6-5	-	TRBJ2-5
TGTGCCAGCAGCCAAGATCTTATCGGCTATGGCTACACCTTC	CASSQDLIGYGYTF	-	TRBV4-2	-	TRBJ1-2
TGCAGCGTCCGGGCGGGGGCAGGGGAGACCCAGTACTTC	CSVRAGAGETQYF	-	TRBV29-1	few	TRBJ2-5
TGCGCCAGCAGGTACAGGGTCGGGGGGGAGACCCAGTACTTC	CASRYRVGGETQYF	-	TRBV5-1	-	TRBJ2-5
TGCGCCAGCAGCCAAGTGGGCCTATTAACCCCCCACATTCAGTACTTC	CASSQVGLLTPHIQYF	-	TRBV4-1	few	TRBJ2-4
TGCGCCAGCAGCCAAAACGAAGCAGAAAAACTGTTTTTT	CASSQNEAEKLFF	-	TRBV4-3	few	TRBJ1-4
TGCGCCAGCAGCCAAGGAGACCCCCAAGATACGCAGTATTTT	CASSQGDPQDTQYF	-	TRBV4-1	few	TRBJ2-3
TGTGCCAGCTCACATTACGAATCTGGCACAGATACGCAGTATTTT	CASSHYESGTDTQYF	-	TRBV18	-	TRBJ2-3
TGTGCCAGCAGTTTAATGGCGGGAAGCGACAATGAGCAGTTCTTC	CASSLMAGSDNEQFF	-	TRBV12-3/TRBV12-4	-	TRBJ2-1
TGTGCCAGCAGCGTGGGGAGGCAGCATCGGGGAGATACGCAGTATTTT	CASSVGRQHRGDTQYF	-	TRBV9	-	TRBJ2-3
TGCAGTGCTCGCCCAGGCAGGGGGCGGGCAGATACGCAGTATTTT	CSARPGRGRADTQYF	TRBD1	TRBV20-1	-	TRBJ2-3